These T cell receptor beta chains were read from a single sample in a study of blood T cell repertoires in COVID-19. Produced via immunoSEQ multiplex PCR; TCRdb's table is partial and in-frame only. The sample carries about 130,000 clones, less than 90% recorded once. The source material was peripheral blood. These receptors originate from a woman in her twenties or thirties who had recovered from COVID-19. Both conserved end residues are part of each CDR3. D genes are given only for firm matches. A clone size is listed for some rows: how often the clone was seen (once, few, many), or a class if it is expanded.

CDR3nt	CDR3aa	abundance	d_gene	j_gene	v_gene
TGCAGCACTGCTAGCGTCTATGAGCAGTTCTTC	CSTASVYEQFF	.	.	TRBJ2-1	TRBV29-1
TGTGCCAGCAGCTTAGAAAACGGGGAAACCTACGAGCAGTACTTC	CASSLENGETYEQYF	.	.	TRBJ2-7	TRBV7-8
TGTGCCAGCAGTTATATGGGACTAGCGCAAGAGACCCAGTACTTC	CASSYMGLAQETQYF	.	TRBD2	TRBJ2-5	TRBV6-5
TGTGCCAGCAGCGCGGACAGGGTTGCAGGCGGGGAGCTGTTTTTT	CASSADRVAGGELFF	.	TRBD1	TRBJ2-2	TRBV5-4
TGTGCCAGCAGTGAGGGGGGGAGTTCGGGCTATGGCTACACCTTC	CASSEGGSSGYGYTF	.	.	TRBJ1-2	TRBV6-1
TGTGCCAGCAGTTTAAACAGGGACAAAACCCATTACTATGGCTACACCTTC	CASSLNRDKTHYYGYTF	once	.	TRBJ1-2	TRBV6-2/TRBV6-3
TGTGCCAGCAGCTTTTCGACTAGCCCCTACAATGAGCAGTTCTTC	CASSFSTSPYNEQFF	.	TRBD2	TRBJ2-1	TRBV7-6
TGTGCCAGTAGTACAGGGCTTCCACGGAATGAAAAACTGTTTTTT	CASSTGLPRNEKLFF	once	.	TRBJ1-4	TRBV19
TGCGCCAGCAGTGAAGGGACTAGCGGGATCAATGAGCAGTTCTTC	CASSEGTSGINEQFF	.	TRBD2	TRBJ2-1	TRBV10-2
TGTGCCAGCAGCAAAAGACAGGGGACAAATGAAAAACTGTTTTTT	CASSKRQGTNEKLFF	.	TRBD1	TRBJ1-4	TRBV6-6
TGTGCCAGCAGCCCGGGACTTTCCCTAAACACTGAAGCTTTCTTT	CASSPGLSLNTEAFF	.	.	TRBJ1-1	TRBV5-6
TGTGCCAGCAGCCCCACCCAGGGGGCGCTTAGGAACACTGAAGCTTTCTTT	CASSPTQGALRNTEAFF	.	TRBD1	TRBJ1-1	TRBV7-9
TGTGCCAGCAGTGAAGAGAGGGGGCGAAGCTATGGCTACACCTTC	CASSEERGRSYGYTF	.	TRBD1	TRBJ1-2	TRBV2
TGTGCCAGCAGCTTAGTAGCGGGACCTCTTTCCCAGTACTTC	CASSLVAGPLSQYF	.	TRBD2	TRBJ2-5	TRBV11-2
TGTGCCAGCAGGAGAGCGGGCTACTATGGCTACACCTTC	CASRRAGYYGYTF	.	.	TRBJ1-2	TRBV12-3/TRBV12-4
TGTGCCAGCAGTTTATCCCCCCCGACAGGGGGCGCGCACGAGCAGTACTTC	CASSLSPPTGGAHEQYF	.	TRBD1	TRBJ2-7	TRBV27
TGTGCCAGTAGTCAGGGACTCCACTCCTACAATGAGCAGTTCTTC	CASSQGLHSYNEQFF	.	.	TRBJ2-1	TRBV19
TGTGCCAGCAGTTACACGGGACAGGGCGGCACCGGGGAGCTGTTTTTT	CASSYTGQGGTGELFF	.	TRBD1	TRBJ2-2	TRBV6-5
TGTGCCAGCAGTGACCGGGATCCTCGGAACTATGGCTACACCTTC	CASSDRDPRNYGYTF	.	.	TRBJ1-2	TRBV6-1
TGTGCCACCAGCAGAGATCTTGACAGGGGCCTAGCCAAAAACATTCAGTACTTC	CATSRDLDRGLAKNIQYF	.	TRBD1	TRBJ2-4	TRBV15
TGTGCCAGCAGACCCGGACAGGGAGCAGCTTTCTTT	CASRPGQGAAFF	.	TRBD1	TRBJ1-1	TRBV6-5
TGTGCCAGCAGCGTACGGGGTGATGGAAACACCATATATTTT	CASSVRGDGNTIYF	.	.	TRBJ1-3	TRBV9
TGTGCCAGCAGCTTGGCGCAGGCTGGCGATGAGCAGTTCTTC	CASSLAQAGDEQFF	.	.	TRBJ2-1	TRBV5-4
TGTGCCAGCAGCTTTAGTCGGCAGGGGCCGTTGAACACTGAAGCTTTCTTT	CASSFSRQGPLNTEAFF	.	.	TRBJ1-1	TRBV11-2
TGTGCCAGCAGCACAAAAAGACAGGGGAACACTGAAGCTTTCTTT	CASSTKRQGNTEAFF	.	TRBD1	TRBJ1-1	TRBV6-5
TGTGCCAGCAGTGATCCGGGGACTTCGAATCAGCCCCAGCATTTT	CASSDPGTSNQPQHF	few	.	TRBJ1-5	TRBV6-1
TGTGCCAGTAGTAGACAGGGAGGTTTGTTGGGGACCCAGTACTTC	CASSRQGGLLGTQYF	.	.	TRBJ2-5	TRBV19
TGTGCCAGCACGCTTCAGGGGAGCTCCTACGAGCAGTACTTC	CASTLQGSSYEQYF	.	.	TRBJ2-7	TRBV6-6
TGTGCCAGTAGCTTCTCCTATGGACAGGGGTATGAAAAACTGTTTTTT	CASSFSYGQGYEKLFF	.	TRBD1	TRBJ1-4	TRBV19
TGTGCCAGCAGCTTACGGCGGGGGGACTACGAGCAGTACTTC	CASSLRRGDYEQYF	few	TRBD2	TRBJ2-7	TRBV11-1
TGTGCCAGCAGCTTAGTCGTAAGCCCCGATGAGGAAGCTTTCTTT	CASSLVVSPDEEAFF	.	.	TRBJ1-1	TRBV7-2
TGTGCCAGCTCACCTCCGGTAGACAAAAACATTCAGTACTTC	CASSPPVDKNIQYF	.	.	TRBJ2-4	TRBV18
TGTGCCAGCAGCCTCCGAGTAGCCCGGGAGACCCAGTACTTC	CASSLRVARETQYF	.	.	TRBJ2-5	TRBV11-2
TGTGCCAGCAGCCAAGTAGGGGACATTATAGCCAAAAACATTCAGTACTTC	CASSQVGDIIAKNIQYF	.	.	TRBJ2-4	TRBV4-2
TGTGCCAGCAGTGAATCGGGTACAGGTAGTGGCTACACCTTC	CASSESGTGSGYTF	.	.	TRBJ1-2	TRBV2
TGTGCTAGTGGTTTGGTACTCACAGGTAACACCTTGAACACTGAAGCTTTCTTT	CASGLVLTGNTLNTEAFF	.	.	TRBJ1-1	TRBV12-5
TGTGCCAGCAGCTTAGGCCCCGGTGGAGGGCGTCAGCCCCAGCATTTT	CASSLGPGGGRQPQHF	.	.	TRBJ1-5	TRBV11-2
TGTGCCAGCAGCGCCGGGATTTTACCAGATACGCAGTATTTT	CASSAGILPDTQYF	.	.	TRBJ2-3	TRBV9
TGTGCCAGCAGCCAATCGGAGACAGGTACACAAGAGACCCAGTACTTC	CASSQSETGTQETQYF	few	.	TRBJ2-5	TRBV4-2
TGTGCCAGCAGCCCGACGGACAGTCTGAACACTGAAGCTTTCTTT	CASSPTDSLNTEAFF	few	.	TRBJ1-1	TRBV9
TGTGCCAGTAGGGCCCGGGACAATAACTATGGCTACACCTTC	CASRARDNNYGYTF	.	.	TRBJ1-2	TRBV19
TGCAGCGCCACTTCGAGCGATGAGCAGTTCTTC	CSATSSDEQFF	.	.	TRBJ2-1	TRBV29-1
TGTGCCAGTAGAAGTCAATCGGGCACAGATACGCAGTATTTT	CASRSQSGTDTQYF	.	.	TRBJ2-3	TRBV7-9
TGTGCCAGTAGTATAGACAGACTAGCGGGAGGGCCTTCCTACAATGAGCAGTTCTTC	CASSIDRLAGGPSYNEQFF	.	TRBD2	TRBJ2-1	TRBV19
TGTGCTAGTGGTTTGTCGGGGATCTATGGCTACACCTTC	CASGLSGIYGYTF	.	.	TRBJ1-2	TRBV12-5
TGTGCCAGTAGTACCCTCCAGACTAGCGGGAGGGGGGGGTGGAAAAACATTCAGTACTTC	CASSTLQTSGRGGWKNIQYF	.	TRBD2	TRBJ2-4	TRBV19
TGTGCCAGCAGCCCCGACAGGGTGACAAACACCATATATTTT	CASSPDRVTNTIYF	once	TRBD1	TRBJ1-3	TRBV6-5
TGTGCCAGCAGCTGGATAGCGGGAGCCAGTTATGAGCAGTACTTC	CASSWIAGASYEQYF	.	TRBD2	TRBJ2-7	TRBV13
TGTGCCAGCAGTGAAGCCGGGGCAGGGACAGGCGAGCAGTACTTC	CASSEAGAGTGEQYF	.	TRBD1	TRBJ2-7	TRBV2
TGTGCCAGTAGTATATCGGACAGGGAGAGCAATCAGCCCCAGCATTTT	CASSISDRESNQPQHF	.	TRBD1	TRBJ1-5	TRBV19
TGCGCCAGCAGCCAAGTTCCAGGGCCGAACACTGAAGCTTTCTTT	CASSQVPGPNTEAFF	.	.	TRBJ1-1	TRBV4-1
TGTGCCAGTAGCGTAGGGTCGTGGAGGGGTAATGAAAAACTGTTTTTT	CASSVGSWRGNEKLFF	.	.	TRBJ1-4	TRBV19
TGTGCCAGTAGTGCCACAGGGACGGACTATGGCTACACCTTC	CASSATGTDYGYTF	.	.	TRBJ1-2	TRBV19
TGTGCCTCCAGCGGGGACTCCTACAATGAGCAGTTCTTC	CASSGDSYNEQFF	.	TRBD2	TRBJ2-1	TRBV11-2
TGTGCCAGCAGCTTAGTGCTAGCGGGGTATCAAGAGACCCAGTACTTC	CASSLVLAGYQETQYF	.	TRBD2	TRBJ2-5	TRBV11-2
TGTGCCAGCAGCGCGGGAACCTATAATTCACCCCTCCACTTT	CASSAGTYNSPLHF	once	.	TRBJ1-6	TRBV2
TGCAGTGCTACTGAACAGGAATTTCAGCCCCAGCATTTT	CSATEQEFQPQHF	.	.	TRBJ1-5	TRBV20-1